The present T cell receptor beta chain was sequenced within a study of STAT5B mutations in CD4+ large granular lymphocyte leukemia. CDR1 is SGHRS, CDR2 YFSETQ, per germline. V was cut by 3 bases and J by 0 bases, with 10 bases left in between. This CDR3 is built from 14 residues. Turning to this clone: The antigen remains unidentified.

Clones were read by immunoSEQ multiplex PCR, and TCRdb kept only the in-frame ones, dropping some. This sample has approximately 31,000 clones, with just under 75% found just once. Regarding the study as a whole: Compared with healthy controls (2/35), patient top clones favored TRBV06 (8/27). No patients shared main leukemic clonotypes, though roughly 27% appeared at low frequency elsewhere.

Sequenced: CD4+ T cells from blood buffy coats. The sequence derives from a human donor in good health. The chain links TRBV5-1 to TRBJ2-7, with D possibly matching TRBD2 (6 bases). CDR3 DNA sequence: TGCGCCAGCAGCTCGGGACTGGCCTCCTACGAGCAGTACTTC. Translated: CASSSGLASYEQYF.